The 15 T cell receptor beta chains in this list originate from one sample, sequenced in a study of blood T cell repertoires in COVID-19. Here immunoSEQ multiplex PCR was the method, and the copy in TCRdb shows in-frame clones only, minus some. The repertoire consists of some 80,000 clones, with roughly 87% occurring once and the leading ten covering 3%. Sequencing input: peripheral blood. The receptor source for this set is a woman aged 50 to 65 with active or convalescent COVID-19.

The chain combines TRBV7-2 with TRBJ1-1, with TRBD1 identical over 7 bases. The V gene's germline CDR1 is SGHTA and CDR2 FQGNSA. V gave up 4 bases and J gave up 5 bases; unmatched junction bases: 4. The CDR3 covers 13 residues. The DNA for the CDR3 is TGTGCCAGCAGCTCACAGGGGCGGACTGAAGCTTTCTTT. Its protein is CASSSQGRTEAFF.

This clone was counted between two and nine times. The gene calls are TRBV30 and TRBJ1-5, with TRBD1 matching over 10 bases. Germline CDR1 and CDR2: GTSNPN and SVGIG (reference sequence). The ends lost 2 bases at V and 5 bases at J; junction bases unmatched: 3. The CDR3 has 14 residues. The CDR3 bases are TGTGCCTGGAGTATAGGACAGGGGGATCAGCCCCAGCATTTT. Amino acid sequence: CAWSIGQGDQPQHF.

The J gene is TRBJ2-6, the V gene TRBV11-1; the match to TRBD1 covers 7 bases. CDR3 size: 15 residues. Germline loops: CDR1 SGHAT, CDR2 FQDESV (reference sequence). With V trimmed by 5 bases and J by 1 base, 2 bases remained unmatched. The DNA for the CDR3 is TGTGCCAGCAGCCGACAGGGATCTGGGGCCAACGTCCTGACTTTC. Amino acid sequence: CASSRQGSGANVLTF.

The chain carries TRBV7-9 and TRBJ1-4, with TRBD1 identical over 8 bases. CDR1 and CDR2 (germline): SEHNR, FQNEAQ (reference sequence). With 3 bases clipped from V and 7 bases from J, the junction kept 4 bases outside the gene matches. The CDR3 is 14 amino acids. The CDR3 protein is CASSFRGRGEKLFF. The CDR3 DNA is TGTGCCAGCAGCTTCAGGGGGCGCGGTGAAAAACTGTTTTTT.

A few counts support this clone. The chain links TRBV24-1 to TRBJ2-2; tentatively, D is TRBD2 (6 bases). With 7 bases removed from V and 4 bases from J, the gap between germline ends came to 9 bases. The germline gives CDR1 KGHDR, CDR2 SFDVKD. The CDR3 length is 13 residues. CDR3 sequence: CATRGLSTGELFF. The CDR3 DNA is TGTGCCACCAGGGGACTGTCCACCGGGGAGCTGTTTTTT.

The chain has TRBV29-1 and TRBJ2-3; 9 positions agree with TRBD2. V shed 3 bases and J 5 bases; nucleotides not matched to a gene: 3. The germline CDR1 and CDR2 sequences are SQVTM and ANQGSEA. The CDR3 covers 13 residues. The CDR3 bases are TGCAGCGTTGAGCGGGGGGGCGGAGATACGCAGTATTTT. Amino acid sequence: CSVERGGGDTQYF.

The chain carries TRBV5-4 and TRBJ2-7; 7 nucleotides agree with TRBD2. Germline V gene data show CDR1 as SGHNT and CDR2 as YYREEE (reference sequence). V gave up 4 bases and J gave up 5 bases; unmatched junction bases: 12. The CDR3 is 15 amino acids. The CDR3, as DNA: TGTGCCAGCAGCAGGGAGGGACCGTTAGTCCACGAGCAGTACTTC. Translation: CASSREGPLVHEQYF.

The gene calls are TRBV7-9 and TRBJ2-1, with 8 bases that match TRBD2. J gave up 7 bases and V 5 bases, and 10 bases lay outside the gene matches. Germline V gene data show CDR1 as SEHNR and CDR2 as FQNEAQ (reference sequence). This CDR3 region has 15 residues. The CDR3 protein is CASSIPGLVSNEQFF. DNA of the CDR3: TGTGCCAGCAGCATTCCGGGACTAGTTTCAAATGAGCAGTTCTTC.

V is TRBV11-2 and J is TRBJ2-7; 7 nucleotides agree with TRBD1. Germline CDR1 reads SGHAT; CDR2 reads FQNNGV. This CDR3 comprises 15 residues. J lost 2 bases, V lost 6 bases, and 10 bases had no gene match. The CDR3 protein is CASRRTGTATYEQYF. The DNA of the CDR3 is TGTGCCAGCAGGAGGACCGGGACAGCCACCTACGAGCAGTACTTC. Drawing the rest from reference TRBV11-2 and TRBJ2-7, the complete variable domain is EAGVAQSPRYKIIEKRQSVAFWCNPISGHATLYWYQQILGQGPKLLIQFQNNGVVDDSQLPKDRFSAERLKGVDSTLKIQPAKLEDSAVYLCASRRTGTATYEQYFGPGTRLTVT.

This chain joins TRBV10-3 and TRBJ2-5; TRBD2 agrees at 9 bases. The germline gives CDR1 ENHRY, CDR2 SYGVKD. The CDR3 consists of 15 residues. The V and J ends lost 2 bases and 5 bases, in that order; junction bases with no gene match: 6. The CDR3 region is CAISEEAGGMETQYF. The CDR3 nucleotides read TGTGCCATCAGTGAGGAAGCGGGGGGCATGGAGACCCAGTACTTC.

The chain employs TRBV30 and TRBJ2-7; perhaps TRBD2 as D (5 bases). Trimming cost V 2 bases and J 3 bases, with 8 bases left between them. Germline V gives CDR1 GTSNPN, CDR2 SVGIG (reference sequence). This CDR3 has 12 residues. The CDR3 protein is CAWSPLDYEQYF. For the CDR3, the DNA is TGTGCCTGGAGTCCACTAGACTACGAGCAGTACTTC.

The chain combines TRBV11-2 with TRBJ1-4; D is ambiguous. This CDR3 is 15 amino acids long. V lost 2 bases and J 0 bases, leaving 7 bases between the germline ends. In germline, CDR1 is SGHAT, CDR2 FQNNGV. The CDR3 sequence is CASSLSRATNEKLFF. The CDR3 bases are TGTGCCAGCAGCTTATCACGGGCAACTAATGAAAAACTGTTTTTT.

The V gene is TRBV2, the J gene TRBJ1-5; TRBD1 aligns across 8 bases. Germline V gives CDR1 SNHLY, CDR2 FYNNEI. The V gene end was trimmed by 1 base and the J gene end by 6 bases; junction bases not matched to a gene: 20. The CDR3 runs 20 residues. The CDR3 DNA sequence: TGTGCCAGCAGTGAAGACCGGGCACCGGGACAGGTCCGGCCTAGTCAGCCCCAGCATTTT. This codes for CASSEDRAPGQVRPSQPQHF.

V and J are TRBV10-3 and TRBJ1-1; 7 bases align to TRBD1. Germline CDR1 and CDR2: ENHRY and SYGVKD. Trimming cost V 3 bases and J 3 bases; bases outside gene matches: 16. The CDR3 loop spans 18 amino acids. In DNA form, the CDR3 reads TGTGCCATCAGTGACCCGAGACAGGGTCGGATTAGGGACACTGAAGCTTTCTTT. Translating gives CAISDPRQGRIRDTEAFF.

The rearrangement joins TRBV11-3 to TRBJ2-7, with 7 bases lining up with TRBD1. Germline CDR1 SGHNT, CDR2 YENEEA. The ends lost 3 bases at V and 6 bases at J; junction bases unmatched: 5. The CDR3 has 13 residues. The DNA of the CDR3 is TGTGCCAGCAGCTTTGGGACAGATGGCGAGCAGTACTTC. Amino acids: CASSFGTDGEQYF.